This TCR beta chain was found in a study of cytomegalovirus exposure and HLA in healthy donors. Overall study results and limits: Roughly uniform sequencing depth across donors was assumed, possibly incorrectly. Confirmation was obtained in vitro that three CMV-associated chains are specific for CMV antigens.

Each donor's status was that of a healthy bone marrow donor. Whereas donors were nominally healthy upon sampling, unrecorded immune exposures were probable. The PCR had 60 Vbeta and 13 Jbeta primers. Produced via immunoSEQ multiplex PCR; TCRdb's table is partial and in-frame only. In the table there are about 140,000 clones, almost 85% of which are singletons. The germline gives CDR1 MNHEY, CDR2 SMNVEV (reference sequence). The CDR3 consists of 14 residues. Germline trimming cut 8 bases from V and 3 bases from J; bases unmatched to any gene: 9. This clone is a singleton in its sample. What it recognizes is unknown.

The sequenced sample consisted of PBMCs. The genes are TRBV27 and TRBJ2-7; 8 nucleotides match TRBD2. This TCR was sampled from a man between 18 and 29 years old in good health and CMV-seropositive. The DNA of the CDR3 is TGTGCCAGCGGGGGGACTAGTCCGATCTACGAGCAGTACTTC. It is translated as CASGGTSPIYEQYF.